Listed here are 28 T cell receptor beta chains from one sample, sequenced in a study of T cell repertoires in cytomegalovirus infection. Each CDR3 protein gets one entry after TCRdb re-called the reads with MiXCR. The sample yields approximately 500,000 distinct CDR3 sequences, about 11% seen once. The sequencing sample was made of PBMCs. These TCRs come from a human donor in good health (CMV status not recorded). Some clones in this sample may be carry-over from other donors' samples.

The table lists this clonotype with many counts. The J gene is TRBJ2-7, the V gene TRBV27; no definite D call. This CDR3 is built from 15 residues. The germline V gene has CDR1 MNHEY and CDR2 SMNVEV (reference sequence). Trimming shortened V by 4 bases and J by 4 bases, and 17 bases separated the two germline ends. The CDR3 coding sequence is TGTGCCAGCAGTTCCCCTAGGAATCCTTCGTACGAGCAGTACTTC. Its protein is CASSSPRNPSYEQYF.

V gene TRBV4-2 combines with J gene TRBJ1-1, with 7 bases identical to TRBD1. J gave up 4 bases and V 4 bases, and 15 bases lay outside the gene matches. Germline assignment: CDR1 LGHNA and CDR2 YNFKEQ. There are 17 residues in the CDR3. CDR3 in amino acids: CASSPLIGGTGRTEAFF. CDR3 sequence (DNA): TGTGCCAGCAGCCCACTAATAGGGGGCACAGGGCGCACTGAAGCTTTCTTT.

At least ten counts were recorded for this clonotype. This chain uses TRBV7-9 with TRBJ2-7, with 8 bases lining up with TRBD2. The V segment lost 4 bases and the J segment 1 base; nucleotides outside the gene matches: 3. The CDR3 consists of 14 residues. Germline V gene sequence: CDR1 SEHNR, CDR2 FQNEAQ (reference sequence). CDR3: CASSSGGYSYEQYF. The CDR3 bases are TGTGCCAGCAGCTCGGGGGGGTATTCCTACGAGCAGTACTTC.

This clonotype was counted at least ten times. This chain connects TRBV18 to TRBJ2-1; TRBD2 aligns across 7 bases. The V and J ends lost 3 bases and 6 bases, in that order; junction bases with no gene match: 8. The CDR3 extends over 15 amino acids. Germline-derived CDR1 and CDR2 are KGHSH and LQKENI. In DNA, the CDR3 is TGTGCCAGCTCACCCGGGACTAATCGGCGCAATGAGCAGTTCTTC. Translated: CASSPGTNRRNEQFF.

The chain employs TRBV20-1 and TRBJ1-4; TRBD1 is a possible D gene (5 bases). CDR3 length: 14 amino acids. CDR1 is DFQATT and CDR2 is SNEGSKA in the germline V gene (reference sequence). V was shortened by 4 bases and J by 0 bases, with 9 bases between the two germline ends. CDR3 DNA sequence: TGCAGTGCTAAAGGAGGGGCAACTAATGAAAAACTGTTTTTT. Protein sequence: CSAKGGATNEKLFF.

This clonotype came up many times. This chain uses TRBV7-2 with TRBJ2-6; D is unclear. The CDR3 is 13 amino acids. In germline, CDR1 is SGHTA, CDR2 FQGNSA. V lost 4 bases to trimming and J lost 5 bases, with 6 bases between them. CDR3: CASSYERANVLTF. The CDR3 region has the DNA TGTGCCAGCAGCTACGAAAGGGCCAACGTCCTGACTTTC.

The V call is TRBV20-1, the J call TRBJ1-1; D is uncertain. CDR3 length equals 15 residues. CDR1 and CDR2 (germline): DFQATT, SNEGSKA (reference sequence). V lost 5 bases and J 1 base, leaving 17 bases between the germline ends. The CDR3 DNA reads as TGCAGTGCTCCCCCCCACCTACTGGCGAACACTGAAGCTTTCTTT. It is translated as CSAPPHLLANTEAFF.

This clonotype was detected many times. The genes are TRBV7-9 and TRBJ2-2; the D call may be TRBD1 or TRBD2 (7 bases each). This CDR3 spans 16 amino acids. CDR1 is SEHNR, CDR2 FQNEAQ, per germline (reference sequence). Trimming pared 7 bases from V and 1 base from J, leaving 16 bases between. CDR3 coding DNA: TGTGCCAGCACCCCAGGGGGGGGCTTGAACACCGGGGAGCTGTTTTTT. It yields the protein CASTPGGGLNTGELFF. The full variable domain, rest sourced from reference TRBV7-9 and TRBJ2-2, is DTGVSQNPRHKITKRGQNVTFRCDPISEHNRLYWYRQTLGQGPEFLTYFQNEAQLEKSRLLSDRFSAERPKGSFSTLEIQRTEQGDSAMYLCASTPGGGLNTGELFFGEGSRLTVL.

This clonotype was seen at least ten times. The J gene is TRBJ2-1, the V gene TRBV7-3; D gene unclear. Germline V gene data show CDR1 as SGHTA and CDR2 as FQGTGA. The CDR3 contains 15 residues. V gave up 5 bases and J gave up 0 bases, with 11 bases separating them. CDR3 nucleotide sequence: TGTGCCAGCAGCGGTGACCTAAGCTCCTACAATGAGCAGTTCTTC. Amino acid sequence: CASSGDLSSYNEQFF.

In this sample, this clonotype turned up a few times. The rearrangement links TRBV5-1 to TRBJ1-5; 7 nucleotides align to TRBD1. Germline values: CDR1 SGHRS, CDR2 YFSETQ. Trimming removed 4 bases from V and 3 bases from J; junction bases left unmatched: 13. There are 17 residues in the CDR3. The CDR3 DNA is TGCGCCAGCAGCCATCCGGGACAGTACCCCGCCAATCAGCCCCAGCATTTT. Its protein product is CASSHPGQYPANQPQHF. The full variable domain, with the rest looked up from reference TRBV5-1 and TRBJ1-5, is KAGVTQTPRYLIKTRGQQVTLSCSPISGHRSVSWYQQTPGQGLQFLFEYFSETQRNKGNFPGRFSGRQFSNSRSEMNVSTLELGDSALYLCASSHPGQYPANQPQHFGDGTRLSIL.

With respect to this clonotype: One end of the junction varies from germline; a read error may be responsible. The V and J genes are TRBV11-3 and TRBJ2-1; D is unresolved. The germline gives CDR1 SGHNT, CDR2 YENEEA. CDR3 length: 13 amino acids. The CDR3 nucleotides read TGTACCAGCAGCCGGACCGAATACAATGAGCAGTTCTTC. Protein product: CTSSRTEYNEQFF.

This chain links TRBV9 with TRBJ2-1; D perhaps matches TRBD2 (7 bases). V gave up 7 bases and J gave up 1 base, with 12 bases separating them. Germline V gene lookup returns CDR1 SGDLS and CDR2 YYNGEE. The CDR3 totals 14 residues. Here the CDR3 reads CASGGGSSYNEQFF. CDR3 in DNA: TGTGCCAGCGGGGGCGGGAGTTCCTACAATGAGCAGTTCTTC.

V usage is TRBV20-1 and J usage is TRBJ2-7; D gene ambiguous. The CDR3 extends over 14 amino acids. V lost 5 bases and J 2 bases, leaving 16 bases between the germline ends. Germline CDR1 DFQATT, CDR2 SNEGSKA (reference sequence). The CDR3 DNA reads TGCAGTGCTCCGATACTACCACGGCCCTACGAGCAGTACTTC. Amino acid sequence: CSAPILPRPYEQYF.

This clonotype was detected many times. The chain recombines TRBV20-1 with TRBJ1-1, with a tentative D call TRBD1 (5 bases). Trimming shortened V by 1 base and J by 6 bases, and 15 bases separated the two germline ends. There are 14 residues in the CDR3. Per germline, CDR1 DFQATT and CDR2 SNEGSKA (reference sequence). CDR3 sequence reads: CSARVGTDAPEAFF. CDR3 in DNA: TGCAGTGCTAGAGTTGGGACGGACGCCCCTGAAGCTTTCTTT.

Details on this clonotype: This may be a read error, as it is one base from a much larger clone. The chain employs TRBV11-2 and TRBJ2-5; a weak D match, TRBD2 (5 bases). The CDR3 spans 15 residues. V was shortened by 0 bases and J by 5 bases, with 13 bases between the two germline ends. Germline CDR1 and CDR2: SGHAT and FQNNGV. CDR3: CASSLERARRETQYF. The CDR3 nucleotides read TGTGCCAGCAGCTTAGAGCGGGCTAGGCGGGAGACCCAGTACTTC.

The chain recombines TRBV19 with TRBJ2-1, with TRBD1 identical over 10 bases. Germline V gene data show CDR1 as LNHDA and CDR2 as SQIVND (reference sequence). Trimming at V came to 1 base and at J to 5 bases, leaving 5 bases not matched to a gene. The CDR3 consists of 16 residues. CDR3 sequence: CASSIGSGTGDNEQFF. The DNA of the CDR3 is TGTGCCAGTAGTATAGGTTCCGGGACAGGGGACAATGAGCAGTTCTTC.

V usage is TRBV15 and J usage is TRBJ2-5, with D perhaps matching TRBD2 (6 bases). This CDR3 comprises 15 residues. Germline values: CDR1 LNHNV, CDR2 YYDKDF (reference sequence). Trimming pared 5 bases from V and 4 bases from J, leaving 17 bases between. The CDR3 region has the DNA TGTGCCACCAGCCCCGGCGCGGGATGGCGAGAGACCCAGTACTTC. As protein: CATSPGAGWRETQYF.

This clonotype has a count of ten or more. The CDR3 reads CASNPTGGQETQYF. The DNA of the CDR3 is TGTGCCAGCAACCCCACAGGGGGCCAAGAGACCCAGTACTTC. The rearrangement links TRBV12-3 or TRBV12-4 to TRBJ2-5; TRBD1 aligns across 8 bases. The CDR3 is 14 amino acids. V trimming: 7 bases; J trimming: 1 base; junction bases outside the gene matches: 5.

This clonotype was detected only a few times. The genes are TRBV3-1 and TRBJ1-1; D is perhaps TRBD1 (6 bases). CDR3 length equals 14 residues. Germline V gene sequence: CDR1 LGHDT, CDR2 YNNKEL (reference sequence). V was shortened by 11 bases and J by 0 bases, with 16 bases between the two germline ends. The CDR3 here is CAVQSGVMNTEAFF. CDR3 nucleotide sequence: TGTGCCGTACAGTCAGGGGTCATGAACACTGAAGCTTTCTTT.

CDR3 protein: CASHGDDEKLFF. The DNA for the CDR3 is TGTGCCAGCCACGGGGACGATGAAAAACTGTTTTTT. This chain joins TRBV28 and TRBJ1-4, with D possibly matching TRBD1 (5 bases). Trimming pared 8 bases from V and 6 bases from J, leaving 10 bases between. The CDR3 spans 12 residues. CDR1 is MDHEN, CDR2 SYDVKM, per germline.

Ten or more counts support this clonotype. The V gene is TRBV20-1, the J gene TRBJ2-1; D is possibly TRBD2 (5 bases). Trimming took off 7 bases at V and 5 bases at J, with 21 bases between the two ends. The CDR3 is 15 residues long. Germline-derived CDR1 and CDR2 are DFQATT and SNEGSKA (reference sequence). This chain's CDR3 is CSVDTSSAAHNEQFF. The CDR3 nucleotides read TGCAGTGTGGATACCAGCTCAGCGGCACACAATGAGCAGTTCTTC.

This clonotype showed up many times. The chain recombines TRBV5-1 with TRBJ2-3, with D possibly being TRBD1 (5 bases). Germline assignment: CDR1 SGHRS and CDR2 YFSETQ. There are 15 residues in the CDR3. The V and J ends lost 2 bases and 8 bases respectively, with 18 bases between them. For the CDR3, the DNA is TGCGCCAGCAGCTTATGGGGCGGCCCCGAGGTTACGCAGTATTTT. This sequence encodes CASSLWGGPEVTQYF.

This clonotype was recorded many times. V is TRBV27 and J is TRBJ2-7; D remains unclear. Per germline, CDR1 MNHEY and CDR2 SMNVEV (reference sequence). Trimming cost V 0 bases and J 4 bases, with 19 bases left between them. The CDR3 totals 17 residues. The CDR3 nucleotides read TGTGCCAGCAGTTTATCTTATGCTACGGAGATGCGGTACGAGCAGTACTTC. Translated, it gives CASSLSYATEMRYEQYF.

The table lists this clonotype with many counts. The chain combines TRBV5-4 with TRBJ1-1; no firm D call. Between the trimmed V and J ends, which lost 4 bases and 0 bases, there was a span of 16 bases. Germline V gene data show CDR1 as SGHNT and CDR2 as YYREEE (reference sequence). There are 16 residues in the CDR3. The CDR3 is CASSPGSLFMNTEAFF. In nucleotides, the CDR3 is TGTGCCAGCAGCCCAGGCTCCTTATTCATGAACACTGAAGCTTTCTTT.

The chain employs TRBV2 and TRBJ2-1, with a possible D match to TRBD2 (7 bases). There are 16 residues in the CDR3. The germline V gene has CDR1 SNHLY and CDR2 FYNNEI. V gave up 0 bases and J gave up 10 bases, with 19 bases separating them. The CDR3 is CASSEAGGGGGGEQFF. CDR3 sequence (DNA): TGTGCCAGCAGTGAAGCGGGGGGAGGGGGAGGGGGAGAGCAGTTCTTC.

In this sample, this clonotype turned up many times. The CDR3 nucleotides are TGTGCCAGCAGCTTAGGGGTAGGTCCGAACACTGAAGCTTTCTTT. This translates into CASSLGVGPNTEAFF. V usage is TRBV7-6 and J usage is TRBJ1-1; unclear D gene. This CDR3 is built from 15 residues. Germline loops: CDR1 SGHVS, CDR2 FNYEAQ. V was trimmed by 1 base and J by 1 base, leaving 10 bases between them.

This clonotype was seen at least ten times. This chain uses TRBV28 with TRBJ2-1; TRBD1 aligns across 7 bases. V gave up 5 bases and J gave up 5 bases; unmatched junction bases: 9. There are 15 residues in the CDR3. Looked up from germline, CDR1 is MDHEN and CDR2 is SYDVKM. Written as DNA, the CDR3 is TGTGCCAGCAGTCAAGACAGGGACGGAGACAATGAGCAGTTCTTC. Protein product: CASSQDRDGDNEQFF.

In its sample, this clonotype was seen a few times. The chain uses TRBV28 and TRBJ1-5; possible D gene TRBD1, 6 bases. CDR3 length equals 15 residues. The V end was cut by 5 bases, the J end by 2 bases, with 13 bases between. Looked up from germline, CDR1 is MDHEN and CDR2 is SYDVKM. This chain's CDR3 is CASSPFAGGNQPQHF. In DNA, the CDR3 is TGTGCCAGCAGTCCATTTGCAGGGGGCAATCAGCCCCAGCATTTT. Complete variable domain (other parts from reference TRBV28 and TRBJ1-5): DVKVTQSSRYLVKRTGEKVFLECVQDMDHENMFWYRQDPGLGLRLIYFSYDVKMKEKGDIPEGYSVSREKKERFSLILESASTNQTSMYLCASSPFAGGNQPQHFGDGTRLSIL.